A selection of T cell receptor beta chains follows, all from one sample in a study of blood T cells in healthy people across ages. TCRdb processed the 5' RACE reads anew with MiXCR; each CDR3 protein has one entry. Of about 1.5 million distinct CDR3 sequences detected, less than 45% appear once; the ten largest clones hold just over 4%. What was sequenced was blood. The receptors originated from a young woman in good health. Each CDR3 is given with its conserved first and last residue. Each record gives: D gene, clone size, V gene, J gene, CDR3 DNA, CDR3 protein. The D gene is left open where the match is weak. Clone size, where shown, is once, few, many, or a class for clones that have expanded.

NA	NA	TRBV5-1	TRBJ2-1	TGCACCAGCAGCAAGTTACAGGGTGACTATGAGCAGTTCTTC	CTSSKLQGDYEQFF
NA	NA	TRBV7-3	TRBJ2-5	TGTGCCAGCTCAAGCGGACCCGGAGGAGAGACCCAGTACTTC	CASSSGPGGETQYF
TRBD1	NA	TRBV7-9	TRBJ2-1	TGTGCCAGCAGCTACCCGGGACAGGGTCTCGATGAGCAGTTCTTC	CASSYPGQGLDEQFF
NA	few	TRBV5-1	TRBJ2-7	TGCGCCAGCAGCTTGGTTTCGGGTTACTACGAGCAGTACTTC	CASSLVSGYYEQYF
NA	NA	TRBV25-1	TRBJ2-1	TGTGCCAGCAGTGAGCCCTCAACAAGGAGCTCCTACAATGAGCAGTTCTTC	CASSEPSTRSSYNEQFF
TRBD2	few	TRBV20-1	TRBJ2-3	TGCAGTGCTAGAGATAGCGGGGGGCGCACAGATACGCAGTATTTT	CSARDSGGRTDTQYF
NA	NA	TRBV25-1	TRBJ1-1	TGTGCCAGCCCAGGGGTTGCGGTGAACACTGAAGCTTTCTTT	CASPGVAVNTEAFF
NA	NA	TRBV12-3/TRBV12-4	TRBJ1-1	TGTGCCAGCACCCCCTGGGGGGCGCGAACTGAAGCTTTCTTT	CASTPWGARTEAFF
NA	NA	TRBV5-1	TRBJ2-3	TGCGCCAGCAGCATCGGACAGACAGTCACAGATACGCAGTATTTT	CASSIGQTVTDTQYF
TRBD1	NA	TRBV10-3	TRBJ2-7	TGTGCCATCAGTGATCCGGGACAGCCTCCCTACGAGCAGTACTTC	CAISDPGQPPYEQYF
NA	NA	TRBV20-1	TRBJ1-5	TGCAGTGCTAGAGCCGGGGATGGCAATCAGCCCCAGCATTTT	CSARAGDGNQPQHF
TRBD2	NA	TRBV9	TRBJ2-7	TGTGCCAGCAGCTACTCTAGGGTAGCGGGATCGGTAAACGAGCAGTACTTC	CASSYSRVAGSVNEQYF
NA	NA	TRBV30	TRBJ1-2	TGTGCCTGGAGTGTCGGGGGCACCTATGGCTACACCTTC	CAWSVGGTYGYTF
NA	NA	TRBV7-8	TRBJ2-7	TGTGCCAGCACCAAATCTGACAATGAGCAGTACTTC	CASTKSDNEQYF
NA	NA	TRBV29-1	TRBJ2-7	TGCAGCGTTGTAGAAAGGGCGGGCTACGAGCAGTACTTC	CSVVERAGYEQYF
TRBD2	NA	TRBV20-1	TRBJ2-5	TGCAGTGCTCCAGGGACTAGCGGGGCCACACGAGAGACCCAGTACTTC	CSAPGTSGATRETQYF
NA	NA	TRBV20-1	TRBJ2-7	TGCAGTGCTAGAGCGGTCAGGTCACCCTACGAGCAGTACTTC	CSARAVRSPYEQYF
NA	few	TRBV5-1	TRBJ2-7	TGCGCCAGCAGCTTGGCCCCGGCAGTTGGGGAGCAGTACTTC	CASSLAPAVGEQYF
NA	few	TRBV7-2	TRBJ2-7	TGTGCCAGCAGCTTAGGAGTCCTGGAGCAGTACTTC	CASSLGVLEQYF
TRBD2	NA	TRBV20-1	TRBJ2-1	TGCAGTGCTAGACCCCCGGGGGGGCCCTACAATGAGCAGTTCTTC	CSARPPGGPYNEQFF
TRBD1	NA	TRBV27	TRBJ1-4	TGTGCCAGCAGTTTATATCCAGGGGGCTCAGCTAATGAAAAACTGTTTTTT	CASSLYPGGSANEKLFF
NA	NA	TRBV7-9	TRBJ2-1	TGTGCCAGCAGGCCCTCTGCCTACAATGAGCAGTTCTTC	CASRPSAYNEQFF
NA	few	TRBV4-1	TRBJ2-1	TGCGCCAGCAGCCAAGAAGACTGGACTACCCTTTCCTACAATGAGCAGTTCTTC	CASSQEDWTTLSYNEQFF
TRBD1	NA	TRBV20-1	TRBJ1-1	TGCAGTGCTAGACCAGGGGGACTAGCTTTCTTT	CSARPGGLAFF
TRBD2	NA	TRBV12-3/TRBV12-4	TRBJ2-7	TGTGCCAGCAGTCCGGGAGGCACATTACTCTACGAGCAGTACTTC	CASSPGGTLLYEQYF
NA	NA	TRBV4-3	TRBJ1-4	TGCGCCAGCAGCCAAGATACAATCCCTAATGAAAAACTGTTTTTT	CASSQDTIPNEKLFF
NA	NA	TRBV12-3/TRBV12-4	TRBJ1-5	TGTGCCAGCAGTGTGGGCAGGGACAATCAGCCCCAGCATTTT	CASSVGRDNQPQHF
NA	few	TRBV4-1	TRBJ2-1	TGCGCCAGCAGCCAAGGCAGGGGGGATGAGCAGTTCTTC	CASSQGRGDEQFF
NA	NA	TRBV25-1	TRBJ1-1	TGTGCCAGCAGGACAGATTGGAACACTGAAGCTTTCTTT	CASRTDWNTEAFF
NA	few	TRBV11-2	TRBJ1-1	TGTGCCAGCAGCTTAGAAATTGTTAGAAGGCGGGCTTTCTTT	CASSLEIVRRRAFF
TRBD1	NA	TRBV28	TRBJ2-5	TGTGCCAGCAGTTCCTTATACAGGGGTCAACAAGAGACCCAGTACTTC	CASSSLYRGQQETQYF
NA	few	TRBV6-5	TRBJ2-7	TGTGCCAGCAGTTACTCGATCCTATCCTACGAGCAGTACTTC	CASSYSILSYEQYF
NA	NA	TRBV6-2/TRBV6-3	TRBJ1-1	TGTGCCAGCACCTTGAGCCCAACTAACACTGAAGCTTTCTTT	CASTLSPTNTEAFF
TRBD1	few	TRBV28	TRBJ1-2	TGTGCCAGCAGTAGCCCCCCGGGACAGGGGGTGTATGGCTACACCTTC	CASSSPPGQGVYGYTF
NA	NA	TRBV6-2/TRBV6-3	TRBJ1-2	TGTGCCAGCAGTTACGGAGGTGCCGGTCCGGGCTACACCTTC	CASSYGGAGPGYTF
TRBD2	NA	TRBV7-2	TRBJ2-7	TGTGCCAGCAGCTTAGCGGGACTAGTCTACGAGCAGTACTTC	CASSLAGLVYEQYF
NA	many	TRBV5-1	TRBJ1-2	TGCGCCAGCAGCTTGCGGCCCTCAAACTATGGCTACACCTTC	CASSLRPSNYGYTF
NA	few	TRBV14	TRBJ2-4	TGTGCCAGCAGCCAACTAGGGGTTACTAAAAACATTCAGTACTTC	CASSQLGVTKNIQYF
TRBD1	NA	TRBV10-3	TRBJ1-4	TGTGCCATCAGCCCCGGGGCCAGGGGGCAAAATAGGGAAAAACTGTTTTTT	CAISPGARGQNREKLFF
TRBD1	NA	TRBV12-3/TRBV12-4	TRBJ1-1	TGTGCCAGCAGGATGGACAGGGGGACGACTGAAGCTTTCTTT	CASRMDRGTTEAFF
TRBD1	NA	TRBV28	TRBJ2-5	TGTGCCAGCAGTACTCCGGGACAGGGGCCCCTACTGTACTTC	CASSTPGQGPLLYF
NA	few	TRBV29-1	TRBJ2-5	TGCAGCGTTGAAGGTCTGACATCCTCAGGGACCCAGTACTTC	CSVEGLTSSGTQYF
TRBD1	NA	TRBV7-9	TRBJ2-5	TGTGCCAGCAGCCCCGGGGACAGGGACCTTAATGAGCAGTACTTC	CASSPGDRDLNEQYF
NA	once	TRBV13	TRBJ2-3	TGTGCCAGCAGCGCCGTCGGGGAGCATACGCAGTATTTT	CASSAVGEHTQYF
NA	NA	TRBV4-1	TRBJ2-7	TGCGCCAGCAGCCATGACAGTACCTACGAGCAGTACTTC	CASSHDSTYEQYF
TRBD1	NA	TRBV6-2/TRBV6-3	TRBJ2-5	TGTGCCAGCAGTCCGTCAAGAACAGGGGGTGCGGCAGAGACCCAGTACTTC	CASSPSRTGGAAETQYF
NA	NA	TRBV20-1	TRBJ2-7	TGCAGTGCTAGAGATTCTAGCTTCGCCTACAATGAGCAGTACTTC	CSARDSSFAYNEQYF
NA	few	TRBV12-3/TRBV12-4	TRBJ2-7	TGTGCCAGCAGCCAAGGGCCGCGGAGGTTCTACGAGCAGTACTTC	CASSQGPRRFYEQYF
TRBD2	few	TRBV12-3/TRBV12-4	TRBJ2-4	TGTGCCAGCAGTTTCGATAGCGGGGCGGCCAAAAACATTCAGTACTTC	CASSFDSGAAKNIQYF
TRBD1	NA	TRBV12-3/TRBV12-4	TRBJ1-2	TGTGCCAGCAGTACCGGGACAGGCTTCTATGGCTACACCTTC	CASSTGTGFYGYTF
NA	NA	TRBV27	TRBJ2-7	TGTGCCAGCAGTTCTACCACTCCATACGAGCAGTACTTC	CASSSTTPYEQYF
TRBD1	few	TRBV29-1	TRBJ2-5	TGCAGCGTTGAAACACACGACAGGGGCCCGGAGACCCAGTACTTC	CSVETHDRGPETQYF
NA	many	TRBV6-2/TRBV6-3	TRBJ1-5	TGTGCCAGCAGTTACCAGGGGCAGGGCAATCAGCCCCAGCATTTT	CASSYQGQGNQPQHF
NA	few	TRBV29-1	TRBJ2-3	TGCAGCGTTGGTGGGATCACAGGCGATACGCAGTATTTT	CSVGGITGDTQYF